A selection of T cell receptor beta chains follows, all from one sample in a study of T cell responses to AZD1222 COVID-19 vaccine. Repertoires were generated with immunoSEQ multiplex PCR, while TCRdb's copy carries only in-frame clones and drops some. Of 150,000 to 200,000 clones listed, roughly 88% are singletons. Sequenced material: peripheral blood, taken 28 days after the second AZD1222 dose. These TCRs come from an adult who received the AZD1222 COVID-19 vaccine. The CDR3 runs from the conserved cysteine through the conserved F or W. A D gene is named only where the DNA matches it firmly. Size is omitted from some rows. Given values are once, few, many or a class for expanded clones.

DNA	CDR3	size	V	J	D
TGTGCCAGCAGCGTAGGCGGATCTAGCACAGATACGCAGTATTTT	CASSVGGSSTDTQYF	.	TRBV9	TRBJ2-3	.
TGTGCCAGCAGTTACTCGAACAGGGGAATATTCAACGAGCAGTACTTC	CASSYSNRGIFNEQYF	.	TRBV6-5	TRBJ2-7	TRBD1
TGTGCCAGCAGTCGAGCGGGGGGCGGAGCGGAGACCCAGTACTTC	CASSRAGGGAETQYF	.	TRBV6-5	TRBJ2-5	TRBD2
TGCGCCAGCAGCCAACAACAGGGTCAGAAGAATGAAAAACTGTTTTTT	CASSQQQGQKNEKLFF	once	TRBV4-3	TRBJ1-4	.
TGTGCCAGCTACTGGAAGGGAACCGGGGAGCTGTTTTTT	CASYWKGTGELFF	.	TRBV6-5	TRBJ2-2	.
TGCAGTGCTAGAGACGGGGGTGGCTACACCTTC	CSARDGGGYTF	.	TRBV20-1	TRBJ1-2	.
TGTGCCAGCAGCTTAGATACAGGCACCAACACTGAAGCTTTCTTT	CASSLDTGTNTEAFF	.	TRBV7-3	TRBJ1-1	.
TGTGCCTGGACTCGAGGGGACTTCTCTGGAAACACCATATATTTT	CAWTRGDFSGNTIYF	.	TRBV30	TRBJ1-3	.
TGTGCCAGCAGTCAAGACCCAGGGCGCAATACAGATACGCAGTATTTT	CASSQDPGRNTDTQYF	.	TRBV9	TRBJ2-3	.
TGTGCCAGCAGCGTAGCGGGGGGGACCTCCTACGAGCAGTACTTC	CASSVAGGTSYEQYF	.	TRBV9	TRBJ2-7	TRBD2
TGTGCCAGCAGCTTCTCGGGACTAGCGGGGGGAAAAGAGACCCAGTACTTC	CASSFSGLAGGKETQYF	.	TRBV7-9	TRBJ2-5	TRBD2
TGTGCCAGCAGCCAAGGGCGCTACGAGCAGTACTTC	CASSQGRYEQYF	.	TRBV3-1/TRBV3-2	TRBJ2-7	.
TGTGCCAGCAGCTCCTACAGGGGTGGGGACACCGGGGAGCTGTTTTTT	CASSSYRGGDTGELFF	.	TRBV5-4	TRBJ2-2	TRBD1
TGTGCCAGCAGCCCGTTGGGGGGGATCTACGAGCAGTACTTC	CASSPLGGIYEQYF	.	TRBV14	TRBJ2-7	TRBD2
TGTGCCAGTTCGGCAGGATCGCCCTACGAGCAGTACTTC	CASSAGSPYEQYF	.	TRBV5-8	TRBJ2-7	.
TGTGCCAGCAGCCATTCCCAGCTAGCGGGGACCGGGGAGCTGTTTTTT	CASSHSQLAGTGELFF	.	TRBV3-1/TRBV3-2	TRBJ2-2	TRBD2
TGCGCCAGCAGCAGGGACAGCAACTACGAGCAGTACTTC	CASSRDSNYEQYF	.	TRBV5-1	TRBJ2-7	TRBD1
TGTGCCAGCAGCTTGGGGTGGCAGGGGATCCAAGAGACCCAGTACTTC	CASSLGWQGIQETQYF	.	TRBV5-5	TRBJ2-5	.
TGCGCCAGCAGCTACTCCGGGGGCACTGAAGCTTTCTTT	CASSYSGGTEAFF	.	TRBV5-1	TRBJ1-1	.
TGTGCCAGTAGCGGGACTAGAGACACAGATACGCAGTATTTT	CASSGTRDTDTQYF	.	TRBV19	TRBJ2-3	TRBD2
TGTGCCAGCAGCCTGGGACGGTACACTGAAGCTTTCTTT	CASSLGRYTEAFF	once	TRBV5-8	TRBJ1-1	.
TGTGCCATCAGCCCCTTACTATCCGGCACAGATACGCAGTATTTT	CAISPLLSGTDTQYF	.	TRBV10-3	TRBJ2-3	.
TGTGCCAGCAGTCATACTAGCGGGGGCCTCCTCACAGATACGCAGTATTTT	CASSHTSGGLLTDTQYF	.	TRBV3-1/TRBV3-2	TRBJ2-3	TRBD2
TGTGCCAGCAGCTTAGCGGCACAAGAGACCCAGTACTTC	CASSLAAQETQYF	.	TRBV11-3	TRBJ2-5	.